This T cell receptor beta chain came from a study of blood T cell repertoires in COVID-19. Sequencing was performed with immunoSEQ multiplex PCR; in TCRdb, only in-frame clones are kept and a portion is missing. The table includes around 100,000 clones, 85% to 90% detected once. This clonotype was obtained from a human donor in a cohort sampled during active COVID-19. The sequenced sample consisted of peripheral blood.

The CDR3 spells CASSLEGGSYNEQFF. The CDR3 nucleotides are TGCGCCAGCAGCTTGGAAGGGGGCTCCTACAATGAGCAGTTCTTC. The chain couples TRBV5-1 to TRBJ2-1; D possibly corresponds to TRBD1 (6 bases). Deletions cut 0 bases from V and 0 bases from J, with 7 bases between. This CDR3 has 15 residues. Germline V gene lookup returns CDR1 SGHRS and CDR2 YFSETQ.